These T cell receptor beta chains were read from a single sample in a study of blood T cell repertoires in COVID-19. The protocol was immunoSEQ multiplex PCR, while the TCRdb copy is restricted to in-frame clones and leaves out a portion. The sample has about 140,000 clones; approximately 88% are singletons. Sequenced material: PBMCs or T cells enriched from blood (not recorded which). The receptors were gathered from a man aged 35 to 55 with acute COVID-19. Each CDR3 is given with its conserved first and last residue. Each record gives: J gene, D gene, V gene, clone size, CDR3 DNA, CDR3 protein. A D gene is named only where the DNA matches it firmly. Clone size is shown for a subset of rows, as once, few, many or a class of expanded clone.

TRBJ2-1 | NA | TRBV19 | NA | TGTGCCAGTAGTATCTTTACGGTCTCCTACAATGAGCAGTTCTTC | CASSIFTVSYNEQFF
TRBJ1-1 | TRBD1 | TRBV6-5 | NA | TGTGCCAGCAGTTTCTCCCAGGGGGACACTGAAGCTTTCTTT | CASSFSQGDTEAFF
TRBJ1-1 | TRBD1 | TRBV29-1 | NA | TGCAGCGTTGCCGGGACAGGGGCCATGAACACTGAAGCTTTCTTT | CSVAGTGAMNTEAFF
TRBJ1-5 | NA | TRBV19 | NA | TGTGCCAGTAGTATGGCTCTAGTCAATCAGCCCCAGCATTTT | CASSMALVNQPQHF
TRBJ2-3 | NA | TRBV14 | NA | TGTGCCAGCAGCCAAGTTGGTCTCGGGTCACACCCTAGCACAGATACGCAGTATTTT | CASSQVGLGSHPSTDTQYF
TRBJ2-2 | NA | TRBV19 | NA | TGTGCCAGTAGTATCCCCAGGGTATGGGGGGAGCTGTTTTTT | CASSIPRVWGELFF
TRBJ2-3 | NA | TRBV4-3 | once | TGCGCCAGCAGCCAAGATTCGGGGAGGATGTCCACAGATACGCAGTATTTT | CASSQDSGRMSTDTQYF
TRBJ2-1 | TRBD2 | TRBV30 | NA | TGTGCCTGGAGTGCGGGACTAGCGGGAGATGAGCAGTTCTTC | CAWSAGLAGDEQFF
TRBJ1-2 | NA | TRBV5-6 | once | TGTGCCAGCAGCTTGGACAGGCTTGGTGGCTACACCTTC | CASSLDRLGGYTF
TRBJ2-7 | TRBD1 | TRBV28 | NA | TGTGCCAGTAGGAGAACACGGACAGGGGAGGGCTACGAGCAGTACTTC | CASRRTRTGEGYEQYF
TRBJ1-2 | NA | TRBV28 | few | TGTGCCAGCAGTCCGTCTTCCAACTATGGCTACACCTTC | CASSPSSNYGYTF
TRBJ1-5 | TRBD1 | TRBV6-5 | NA | TGTGCCAGCAGCGGGACAGGGGGCGGTCAGCCCCAGCATTTT | CASSGTGGGQPQHF
TRBJ1-1 | TRBD1 | TRBV27 | once | TGTGCCAGCAGTTTACAGGGGGGTTACACTGAAGCTTTCTTT | CASSLQGGYTEAFF
TRBJ1-6 | TRBD1 | TRBV28 | NA | TGTGCCAGCAGTCTCGAGGGGGCTTCACCCCTCCACTTT | CASSLEGASPLHF
TRBJ2-2 | TRBD1 | TRBV11-2 | NA | TGTGCCAGCAGGCGACAGGGGGCGAACACCGGGGAGCTGTTTTTT | CASRRQGANTGELFF
TRBJ1-1 | NA | TRBV7-8 | NA | TGTGCCAGCAGCTTAGTGGGACTCCTAGACACTGAAGCTTTCTTT | CASSLVGLLDTEAFF
TRBJ2-5 | TRBD1 | TRBV7-2 | NA | TGTGCCAGCAGCGCTTGGACAGGGGGAGGCGAGACCCAGTACTTC | CASSAWTGGGETQYF
TRBJ1-1 | NA | TRBV5-1 | NA | TGCGCCAGCAGCTTGAATAACCTGGCGAACACTGAAGCTTTCTTT | CASSLNNLANTEAFF
TRBJ2-5 | TRBD1 | TRBV6-1 | NA | TGTGCCAGCAGTGAACAGGTTCCGGGGACAGGGTACTGGTGGGTAAAGACCCAGTACTTC | CASSEQVPGTGYWWVKTQYF
TRBJ2-2 | NA | TRBV19 | NA | TGTGCCAGCAAAAACACCGGGGAGCTGTTTTTT | CASKNTGELFF
TRBJ2-2 | TRBD1 | TRBV9 | NA | TGTGCCAGCAACCCGGGACAGGGGAACACCGGGGAGCTGTTTTTT | CASNPGQGNTGELFF
TRBJ1-6 | TRBD1 | TRBV25-1 | NA | TGTGCCAGCAGTGAAAGGGACAGGGATAATTCACCCCTCCACTTT | CASSERDRDNSPLHF
TRBJ1-2 | TRBD1 | TRBV6-5 | NA | TGTGCCAGCCTACAGGGGGCACAAGGCTCTGGCTACACCTTC | CASLQGAQGSGYTF
TRBJ1-4 | NA | TRBV6-1 | NA | TGTGCCAGCAGCCAAACTTCAACTAATGAAAAACTGTTTTTT | CASSQTSTNEKLFF
TRBJ2-7 | TRBD2 | TRBV9 | once | TGTGCCAGCAGCGGACTAGCGGGAAACCACGAGCAGTACTTC | CASSGLAGNHEQYF
TRBJ1-5 | NA | TRBV7-9 | NA | TGTGCCAGCAGCTCCCTTTTAGATGATCAGCCCCAGCATTTT | CASSSLLDDQPQHF
TRBJ1-1 | TRBD1 | TRBV20-1 | few | TGCAGTGCCAGTCCCGGGACAGGGGGCTTAGGTACTGAAGCTTTCTTT | CSASPGTGGLGTEAFF
TRBJ2-1 | NA | TRBV29-1 | NA | TGCAGCGCTGCCCGATACAGAACTAATGAGCAGTTCTTC | CSAARYRTNEQFF
TRBJ2-1 | NA | TRBV5-1 | NA | TGCGCCAGCAGAAACTTCAGGGGCAATGAGCAGTTCTTC | CASRNFRGNEQFF
TRBJ2-4 | TRBD1 | TRBV28 | NA | TGTGCCAGCAGTTTAAGGACAGGGGGCTTGACCAAAAACATTCAGTACTTC | CASSLRTGGLTKNIQYF
TRBJ2-2 | NA | TRBV4-3 | few | TGCGCCAGCAGCCAATACCCGGAGGGAGGAACCGGGGAGCTGTTTTTT | CASSQYPEGGTGELFF
TRBJ2-2 | NA | TRBV19 | NA | TGTGCCAGTAGTATAGTCAGGGCAAACACCGGGGAGCTGTTTTTT | CASSIVRANTGELFF
TRBJ2-3 | NA | TRBV12-2 | NA | TGTGCAAGTCGTTTAATAAGACAGTTTTTCACAGATACGCAGTATTTT | CASRLIRQFFTDTQYF
TRBJ2-3 | NA | TRBV27 | NA | TGTGCCAGCAGTGTACACAGGGTTACAGATACGCAGTATTTT | CASSVHRVTDTQYF
TRBJ2-7 | NA | TRBV5-1 | medium-sized | TGCGCCAGCAGCTTGGCCGACAACTCCTACGAGCAGTACTTC | CASSLADNSYEQYF
TRBJ1-6 | TRBD1 | TRBV4-2 | once | TGTGCCAGCAGCCATTCCCCGGGGGGGGACAGGGATAATTCACCCCTCCACTTT | CASSHSPGGDRDNSPLHF
TRBJ2-7 | NA | TRBV5-4 | NA | TGTGCCAGCAGCCCGGGTGCGGGGTTTGAGCAGTACTTC | CASSPGAGFEQYF
TRBJ1-1 | NA | TRBV15 | NA | TGTGCCACCAGCAGAGATGCAATGCGCACTGAAGCTTTCTTT | CATSRDAMRTEAFF
TRBJ2-7 | TRBD2 | TRBV28 | NA | TGTGCCACCCGGACTAGCGGCATTTTGGAGCAGTACTTC | CATRTSGILEQYF
TRBJ2-3 | TRBD1 | TRBV6-4 | few | TGTGCCAGCAGTGAAGGGACAGGGGACACAGATACGCAGTATTTT | CASSEGTGDTDTQYF
TRBJ2-5 | NA | TRBV24-1 | NA | TGTGCCACGTCCTCGGGGTACCAAGAGACCCAGTACTTC | CATSSGYQETQYF
TRBJ2-4 | NA | TRBV27 | NA | TGTGCCAGCAGAGGGGGAGGGCCCAGAAACATTCAGTACTTC | CASRGGGPRNIQYF
TRBJ2-3 | NA | TRBV2 | NA | TGTGCCAGCAGTGAGCTGGGCCTAAGCACAGATACGCAGTATTTT | CASSELGLSTDTQYF
TRBJ2-1 | NA | TRBV24-1 | NA | TGTGCCACCAGGGGGGGAAGGGATGAGCAGTTCTTC | CATRGGRDEQFF
TRBJ1-5 | NA | TRBV5-5 | NA | TGTGCCAGCAGCTTGGAAGTAGGGGACAATCAGCCCCAGCATTTT | CASSLEVGDNQPQHF
TRBJ1-2 | TRBD1 | TRBV7-2 | NA | TGTGCCAGCAGCGCCCGGGACAGCAACATCTATGGCTACACCTTC | CASSARDSNIYGYTF
TRBJ1-1 | NA | TRBV28 | NA | TGTGCCAGCAGTTCGCTCGATAGGTTACTAAACACTGAAGCTTTCTTT | CASSSLDRLLNTEAFF
TRBJ2-5 | TRBD1 | TRBV5-4 | NA | TGTGCCAGCAGTTTCCGACAGGGGGGAGAGACCCAGTACTTC | CASSFRQGGETQYF
TRBJ2-2 | TRBD2 | TRBV11-3 | once | TGTGCCAGCAGCGCGGGACTAGGAGACACCGGGGAGCTGTTTTTT | CASSAGLGDTGELFF
TRBJ2-5 | NA | TRBV5-6 | NA | TGTGCCAGCAGCTTAGGCGGGATGGACGAGACCCAGTACTTC | CASSLGGMDETQYF
TRBJ2-5 | NA | TRBV7-2 | once | TGTGCCAGCAGCCCCTCTAGGGCGGAGGGCCAGTACTTC | CASSPSRAEGQYF
TRBJ1-1 | NA | TRBV19 | NA | TGTGCCAGTAGTCAGGGGACGGGGAACACTGAAGCTTTCTTT | CASSQGTGNTEAFF
TRBJ2-3 | NA | TRBV7-9 | NA | TGTGCCAGCAGCTCTTTCACAGATACGCAGTATTTT | CASSSFTDTQYF
TRBJ2-5 | NA | TRBV7-2 | NA | TGTGCCAGCAGCCGAGAGGAGACCCAGTACTTC | CASSREETQYF
TRBJ2-2 | TRBD1 | TRBV7-7 | NA | TGTGCCAGCAGCGCGGGACAGGGGCATGGGACCGGGGAGCTGTTTTTT | CASSAGQGHGTGELFF
TRBJ1-2 | NA | TRBV15 | NA | TGTGCCACCAGCAGAGCCTCGATCTGGCAGGGCCACTATGGCTACACCTTC | CATSRASIWQGHYGYTF
TRBJ2-3 | NA | TRBV10-3 | once | TGTGCCATCAGTGAGTCGACTAGTCAGACGCAGTATTTT | CAISESTSQTQYF
TRBJ2-1 | TRBD2 | TRBV24-1 | few | TGTGCCACCCGAACTAGCGGGGGAAATGAGCAGTTCTTC | CATRTSGGNEQFF
TRBJ2-1 | TRBD2 | TRBV28 | NA | TGTGCCAGCAGTTTCGGGACTAGCGGTTACAATGAGCAGTTCTTC | CASSFGTSGYNEQFF